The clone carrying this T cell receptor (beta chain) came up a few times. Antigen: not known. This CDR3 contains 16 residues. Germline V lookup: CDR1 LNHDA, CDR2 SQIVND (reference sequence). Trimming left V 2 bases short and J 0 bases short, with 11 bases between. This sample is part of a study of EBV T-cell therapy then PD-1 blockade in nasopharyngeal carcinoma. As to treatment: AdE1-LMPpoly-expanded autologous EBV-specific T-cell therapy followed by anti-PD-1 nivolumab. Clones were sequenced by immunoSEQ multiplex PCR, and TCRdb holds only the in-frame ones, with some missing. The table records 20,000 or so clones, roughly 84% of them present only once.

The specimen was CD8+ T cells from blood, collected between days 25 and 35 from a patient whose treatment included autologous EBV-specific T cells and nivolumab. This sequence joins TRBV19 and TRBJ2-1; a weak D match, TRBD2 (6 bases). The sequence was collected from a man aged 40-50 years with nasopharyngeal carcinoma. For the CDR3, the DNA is TGTGCCAGTAGTATATGGGCGGGGAGCTCCTACAATGAGCAGTTCTTC. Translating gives CASSIWAGSSYNEQFF.